This T cell receptor (beta chain) was recorded in a study of graft-versus-host responses after intestinal transplantation. At the level of the study: The transplants performed in recipients were multivisceral, liver-intestinal, or isolated intestinal. Anti-thymocyte globulin served as induction for all recipients, who then took tacrolimus and steroids for three to four years.

Lamina propria and intraepithelial lymphocytes were released by processing graft tissue. CDR1 and CDR2 (germline): SEHNR, FQNEAQ (reference sequence). V lost 1 base to trimming and J lost 3 bases, with 15 bases between them. The length of the CDR3 is 16 residues. Using immunoSEQ multiplex PCR, the repertoire was profiled, and TCRdb retains in-frame clones only, with some absent. In the table there are approximately 14,000 clones, 74% of which are singletons. The gene calls are TRBV7-9 and TRBJ2-5; possibly TRBD2 for D (5 bases). Sequenced material: ileum tissue, taken 16 days after intestinal transplant. The TCR comes from a human patient who received an intestinal transplant, so some T cells may come from the graft donor. The CDR3 region has the DNA TGTGCCAGCAGCTTAGGAATTCGTTACGGGGAAGAGACCCAGTACTTC. Its translation is CASSLGIRYGEETQYF.